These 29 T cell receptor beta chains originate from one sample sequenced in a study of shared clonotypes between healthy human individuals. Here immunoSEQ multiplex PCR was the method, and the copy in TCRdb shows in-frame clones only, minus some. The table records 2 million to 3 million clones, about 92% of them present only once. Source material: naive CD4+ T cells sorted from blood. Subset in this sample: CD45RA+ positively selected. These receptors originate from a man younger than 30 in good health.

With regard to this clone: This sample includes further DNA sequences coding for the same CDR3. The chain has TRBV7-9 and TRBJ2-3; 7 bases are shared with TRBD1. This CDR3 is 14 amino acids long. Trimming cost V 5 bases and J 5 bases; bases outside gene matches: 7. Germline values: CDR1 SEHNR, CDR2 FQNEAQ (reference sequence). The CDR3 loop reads CASSTRQGLDTQYF. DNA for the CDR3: TGTGCCAGCAGCACCCGACAGGGCTTAGATACGCAGTATTTT.

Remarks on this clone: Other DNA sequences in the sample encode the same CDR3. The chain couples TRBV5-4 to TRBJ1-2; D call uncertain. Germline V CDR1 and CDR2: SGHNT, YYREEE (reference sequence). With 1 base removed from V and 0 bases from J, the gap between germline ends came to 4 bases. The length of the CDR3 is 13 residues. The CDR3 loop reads CASSLPANYGYTF. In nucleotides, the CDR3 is TGTGCCAGCAGCTTGCCCGCTAACTATGGCTACACCTTC.

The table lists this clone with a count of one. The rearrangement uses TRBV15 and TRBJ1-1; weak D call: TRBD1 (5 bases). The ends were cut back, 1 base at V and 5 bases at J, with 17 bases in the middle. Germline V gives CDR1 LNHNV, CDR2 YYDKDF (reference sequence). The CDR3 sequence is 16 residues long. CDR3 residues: CATSRGGTNSRTEAFF. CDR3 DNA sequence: TGTGCCACCAGCAGAGGGGGGACTAATTCACGGACTGAAGCTTTCTTT.

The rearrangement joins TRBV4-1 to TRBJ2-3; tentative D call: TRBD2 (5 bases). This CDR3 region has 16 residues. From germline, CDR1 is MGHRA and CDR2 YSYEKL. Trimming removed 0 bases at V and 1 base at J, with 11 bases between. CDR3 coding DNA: TGCGCCAGCAGCCAAGATCTGAGCGGACGCACAGATACGCAGTATTTT. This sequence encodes CASSQDLSGRTDTQYF.

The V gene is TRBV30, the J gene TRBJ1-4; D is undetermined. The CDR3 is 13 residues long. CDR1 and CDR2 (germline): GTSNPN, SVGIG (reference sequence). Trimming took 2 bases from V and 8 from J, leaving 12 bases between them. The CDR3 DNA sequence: TGTGCCTGGAGTCGTCAGGTTAACGAAAAACTGTTTTTT. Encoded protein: CAWSRQVNEKLFF. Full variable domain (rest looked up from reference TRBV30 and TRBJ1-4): SQTIHQWPATLVQPVGSPLSLECTVEGTSNPNLYWYRQAAGRGLQLLFYSVGIGQISSEVPQNLSASRPQDRQFILSSKKLLLSDSGFYLCAWSRQVNEKLFFGSGTQLSVL.

The CDR3 DNA reads TGTGCCAGCAGTTTATTAAATGTCTATGGCTACACCTTC. It yields the protein CASSLLNVYGYTF. V usage is TRBV28 and J usage is TRBJ1-2; unclear D gene. The CDR3 spans 13 residues. With 1 base removed from V and 4 bases from J, the gap between germline ends came to 7 bases. CDR1 and CDR2 from the germline V gene are MDHEN and SYDVKM.

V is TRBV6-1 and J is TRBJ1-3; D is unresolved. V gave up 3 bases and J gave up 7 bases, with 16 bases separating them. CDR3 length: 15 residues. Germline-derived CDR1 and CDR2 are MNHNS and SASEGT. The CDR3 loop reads CASSDYGLGENTIYF. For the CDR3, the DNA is TGTGCCAGCAGTGACTACGGGCTTGGTGAGAACACCATATATTTT.

The CDR3 region is CASSLEGNGYNSPLHF. The CDR3 DNA follows: TGCGCCAGCAGCTTGGAGGGAAACGGCTATAATTCACCCCTCCACTTT. This sequence joins TRBV5-1 and TRBJ1-6, with D hard to call. The CDR3 totals 16 residues. Germline V CDR1 and CDR2: SGHRS, YFSETQ. Trimming removed 0 bases at V and 3 bases at J, with 10 bases between.

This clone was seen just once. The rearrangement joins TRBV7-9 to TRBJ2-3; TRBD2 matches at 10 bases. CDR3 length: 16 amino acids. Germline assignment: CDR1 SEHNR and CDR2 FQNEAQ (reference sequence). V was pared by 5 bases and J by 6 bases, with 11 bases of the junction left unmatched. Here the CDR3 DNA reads TGTGCCAGCAGCCTCGTCCTAGCGGGAGATTTTGATACGCAGTATTTT. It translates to CASSLVLAGDFDTQYF.

The CDR3 reads CASSLRKEFSGELFF. In DNA form, the CDR3 reads TGTGCCAGCAGCCTACGTAAGGAATTCAGCGGGGAGCTGTTTTTT. V usage is TRBV7-8 and J usage is TRBJ2-2; D unresolved. Germline V gene lookup returns CDR1 SGHVS and CDR2 FQNEAQ. The CDR3 is made up of 15 amino acids. Trimming shortened V by 5 bases and J by 7 bases, and 17 bases separated the two germline ends.

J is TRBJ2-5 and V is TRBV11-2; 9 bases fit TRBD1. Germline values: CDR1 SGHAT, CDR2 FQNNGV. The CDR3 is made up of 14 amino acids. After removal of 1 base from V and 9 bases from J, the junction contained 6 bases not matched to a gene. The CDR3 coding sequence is TGTGCCAGCAGCTTAGTATGGACAGGGGATCCCCAGTACTTC. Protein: CASSLVWTGDPQYF.

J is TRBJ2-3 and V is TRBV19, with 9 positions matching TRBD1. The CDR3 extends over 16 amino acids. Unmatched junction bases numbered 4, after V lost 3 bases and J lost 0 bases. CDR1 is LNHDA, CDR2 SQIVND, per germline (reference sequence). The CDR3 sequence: CASSILGQGSTDTQYF. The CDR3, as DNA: TGTGCCAGTAGTATCTTGGGACAGGGCAGCACAGATACGCAGTATTTT.

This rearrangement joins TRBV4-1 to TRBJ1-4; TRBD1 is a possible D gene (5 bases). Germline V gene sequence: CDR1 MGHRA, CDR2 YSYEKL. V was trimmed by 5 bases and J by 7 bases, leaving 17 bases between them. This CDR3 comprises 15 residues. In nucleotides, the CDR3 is TGCGCCAGCAGCGAATCCGGGACTGTGGGTGAAAAACTGTTTTTT. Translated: CASSESGTVGEKLFF.

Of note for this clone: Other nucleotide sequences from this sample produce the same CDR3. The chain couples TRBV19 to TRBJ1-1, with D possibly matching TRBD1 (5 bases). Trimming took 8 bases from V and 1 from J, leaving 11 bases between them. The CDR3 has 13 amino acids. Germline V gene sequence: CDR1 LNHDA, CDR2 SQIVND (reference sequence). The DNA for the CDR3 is TGTGCCAGTCGAGGTACAGGGAACACTGAAGCTTTCTTT. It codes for CASRGTGNTEAFF. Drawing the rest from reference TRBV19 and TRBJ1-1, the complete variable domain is DGGITQSPKYLFRKEGQNVTLSCEQNLNHDAMYWYRQDPGQGLRLIYYSQIVNDFQKGDIAEGYSVSREKKESFPLTVTSAQKNPTAFYLCASRGTGNTEAFFGQGTRLTVV.

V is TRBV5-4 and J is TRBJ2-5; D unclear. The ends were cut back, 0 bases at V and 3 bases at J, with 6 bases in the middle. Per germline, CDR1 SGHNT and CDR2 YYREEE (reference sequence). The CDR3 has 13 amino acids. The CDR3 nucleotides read TGTGCCAGCAGCTTGGGTAATGAAGAGACCCAGTACTTC. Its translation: CASSLGNEETQYF.

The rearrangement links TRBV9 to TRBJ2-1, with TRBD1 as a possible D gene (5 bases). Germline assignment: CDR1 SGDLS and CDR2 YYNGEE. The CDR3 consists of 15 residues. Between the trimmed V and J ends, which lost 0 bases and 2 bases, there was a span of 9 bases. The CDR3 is CASSVVTVAYNEQFF. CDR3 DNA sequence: TGTGCCAGCAGCGTAGTGACAGTGGCCTACAATGAGCAGTTCTTC.

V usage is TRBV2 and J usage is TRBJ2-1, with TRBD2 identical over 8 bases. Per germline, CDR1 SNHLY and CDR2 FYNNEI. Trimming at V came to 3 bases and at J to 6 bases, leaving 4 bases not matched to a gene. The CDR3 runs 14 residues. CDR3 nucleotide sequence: TGTGCCAGCAGTGAGCAAGCGGGAGTCAATGAGCAGTTCTTC. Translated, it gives CASSEQAGVNEQFF. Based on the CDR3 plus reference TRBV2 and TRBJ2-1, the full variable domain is EPEVTQTPSHQVTQMGQEVILRCVPISNHLYFYWYRQILGQKVEFLVSFYNNEISEKSEIFDDQFSVERPDGSNFTLKIRSTKLEDSAMYFCASSEQAGVNEQFFGPGTRLTVL.

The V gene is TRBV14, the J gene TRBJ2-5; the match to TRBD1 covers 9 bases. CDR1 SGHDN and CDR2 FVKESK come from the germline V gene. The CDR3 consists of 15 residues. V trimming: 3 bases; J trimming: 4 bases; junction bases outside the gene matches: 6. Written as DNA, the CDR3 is TGTGCCAGCAGCCAGCAAGGACAGGGGACAGAGACCCAGTACTTC. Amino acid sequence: CASSQQGQGTETQYF. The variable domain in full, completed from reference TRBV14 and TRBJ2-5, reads EAGVTQFPSHSVIEKGQTVTLRCDPISGHDNLYWYRRVMGKEIKFLLHFVKESKQDESGMPNNRFLAERTGGTYSTLKVQPAELEDSGVYFCASSQQGQGTETQYFGPGTRLLVL.

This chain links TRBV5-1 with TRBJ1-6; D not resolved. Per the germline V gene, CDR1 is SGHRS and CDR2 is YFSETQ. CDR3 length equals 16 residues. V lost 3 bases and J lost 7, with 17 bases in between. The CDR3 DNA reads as TGCGCCAGCAGCTCCCGGGTCGGTTTAACGAATTCACCCCTCCACTTT. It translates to CASSSRVGLTNSPLHF.

DNA of the CDR3: TGTGCCATCAGTGAGTCTAGGCAGGCTAGGCAAGAGACCCAGTACTTC. Its translation is CAISESRQARQETQYF. This chain links TRBV10-3 with TRBJ2-5; D ambiguous. V was clipped by 0 bases and J by 2 bases, with 13 bases between them. Germline lookup yields CDR1 ENHRY and CDR2 SYGVKD. This CDR3 comprises 16 residues.

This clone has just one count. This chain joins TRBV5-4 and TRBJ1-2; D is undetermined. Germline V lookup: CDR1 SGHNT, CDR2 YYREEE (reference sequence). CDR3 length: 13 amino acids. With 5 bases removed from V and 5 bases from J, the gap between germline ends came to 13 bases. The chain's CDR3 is CASSRESVYGYTF. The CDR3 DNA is TGTGCCAGCAGTCGCGAGTCGGTGTATGGCTACACCTTC.

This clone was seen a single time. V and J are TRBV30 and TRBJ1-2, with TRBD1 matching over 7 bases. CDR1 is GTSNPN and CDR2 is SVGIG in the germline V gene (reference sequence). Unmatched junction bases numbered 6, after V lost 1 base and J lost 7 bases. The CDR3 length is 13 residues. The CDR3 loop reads CAWSDDRVGGYTF. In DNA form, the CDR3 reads TGTGCCTGGAGTGATGACAGGGTGGGTGGCTACACCTTC.

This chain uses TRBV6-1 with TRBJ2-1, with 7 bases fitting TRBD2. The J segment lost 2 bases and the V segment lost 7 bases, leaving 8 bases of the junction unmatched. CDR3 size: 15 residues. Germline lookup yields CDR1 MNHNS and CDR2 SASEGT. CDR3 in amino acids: CASMNIAGAYNEQFF. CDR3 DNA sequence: TGTGCCAGCATGAACATTGCGGGAGCCTACAATGAGCAGTTCTTC.

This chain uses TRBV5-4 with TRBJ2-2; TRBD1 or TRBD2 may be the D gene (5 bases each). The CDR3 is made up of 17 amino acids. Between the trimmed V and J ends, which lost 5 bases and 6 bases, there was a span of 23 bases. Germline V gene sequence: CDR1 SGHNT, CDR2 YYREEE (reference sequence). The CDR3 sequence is CASSLRGASVIPGELFF. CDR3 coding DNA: TGTGCCAGCAGTCTCCGAGGGGCCTCCGTTATACCCGGGGAGCTGTTTTTT. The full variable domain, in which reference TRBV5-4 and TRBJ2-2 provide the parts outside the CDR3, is ETGVTQSPTHLIKTRGQQVTLRCSSQSGHNTVSWYQQALGQGPQFIFQYYREEENGRGNFPPRFSGLQFPNYSSELNVNALELDDSALYLCASSLRGASVIPGELFFGEGSRLTVL.

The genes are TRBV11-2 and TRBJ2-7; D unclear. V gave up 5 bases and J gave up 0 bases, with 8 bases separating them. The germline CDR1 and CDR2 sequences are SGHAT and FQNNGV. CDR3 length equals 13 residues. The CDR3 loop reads CASSQANSYEQYF. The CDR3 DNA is TGTGCCAGCAGCCAGGCCAACTCCTACGAGCAGTACTTC.

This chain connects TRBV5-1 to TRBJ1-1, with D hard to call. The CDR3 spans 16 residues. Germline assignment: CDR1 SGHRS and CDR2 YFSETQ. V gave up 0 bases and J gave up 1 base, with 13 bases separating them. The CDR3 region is CASSLGVLRSNTEAFF. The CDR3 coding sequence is TGCGCCAGCAGCTTGGGAGTGCTGCGGTCGAACACTGAAGCTTTCTTT.

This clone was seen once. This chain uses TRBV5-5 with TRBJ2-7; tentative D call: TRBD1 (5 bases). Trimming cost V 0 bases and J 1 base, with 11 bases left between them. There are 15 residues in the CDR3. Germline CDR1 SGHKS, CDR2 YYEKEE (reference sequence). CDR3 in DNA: TGTGCCAGCAGCTTGGGGCAGGGATTATCCTACGAGCAGTACTTC. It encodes CASSLGQGLSYEQYF.

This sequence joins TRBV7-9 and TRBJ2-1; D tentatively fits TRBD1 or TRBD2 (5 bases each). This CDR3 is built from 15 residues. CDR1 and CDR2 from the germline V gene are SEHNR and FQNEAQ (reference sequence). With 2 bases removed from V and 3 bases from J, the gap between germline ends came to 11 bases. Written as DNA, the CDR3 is TGTGCCAGCAGCTTACGGGGCGTAGGCTACAATGAGCAGTTCTTC. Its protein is CASSLRGVGYNEQFF.

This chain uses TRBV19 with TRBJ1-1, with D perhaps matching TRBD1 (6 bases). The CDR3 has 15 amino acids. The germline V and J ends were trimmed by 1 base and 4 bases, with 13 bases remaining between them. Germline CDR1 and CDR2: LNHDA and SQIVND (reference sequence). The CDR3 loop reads CASSIVGQKTTEAFF. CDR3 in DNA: TGTGCCAGTAGTATAGTAGGACAGAAGACCACTGAAGCTTTCTTT.